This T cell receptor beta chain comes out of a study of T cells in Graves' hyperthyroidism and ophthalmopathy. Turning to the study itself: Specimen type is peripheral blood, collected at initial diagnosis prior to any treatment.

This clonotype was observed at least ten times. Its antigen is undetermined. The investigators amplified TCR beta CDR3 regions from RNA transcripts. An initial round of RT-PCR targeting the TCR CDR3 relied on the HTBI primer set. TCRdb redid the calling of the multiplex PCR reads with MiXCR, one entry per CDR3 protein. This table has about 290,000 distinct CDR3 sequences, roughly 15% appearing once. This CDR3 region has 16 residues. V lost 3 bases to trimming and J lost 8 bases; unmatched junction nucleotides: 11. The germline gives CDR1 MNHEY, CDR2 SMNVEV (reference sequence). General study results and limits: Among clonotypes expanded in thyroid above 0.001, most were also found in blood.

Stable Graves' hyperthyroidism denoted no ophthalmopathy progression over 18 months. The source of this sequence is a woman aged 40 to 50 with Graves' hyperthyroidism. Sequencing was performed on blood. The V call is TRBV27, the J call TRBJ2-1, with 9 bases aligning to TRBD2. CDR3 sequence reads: CASSFLGLAGDDEQFF. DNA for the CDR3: TGTGCCAGCAGTTTTCTAGGCTTAGCGGGAGATGATGAGCAGTTCTTC.